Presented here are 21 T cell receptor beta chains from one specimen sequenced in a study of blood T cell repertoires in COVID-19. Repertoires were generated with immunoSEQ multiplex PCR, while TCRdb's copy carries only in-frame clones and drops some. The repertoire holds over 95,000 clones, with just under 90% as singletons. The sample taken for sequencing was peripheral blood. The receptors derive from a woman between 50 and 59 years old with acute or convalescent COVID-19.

The CDR3 sequence is CAISGVTMNTEAFF. The CDR3 DNA reads TGTGCCATCTCAGGAGTGACTATGAACACTGAAGCTTTCTTT. The chain links TRBV10-3 to TRBJ1-1; D uncertain. V shed 8 bases and J shed 0 bases, with 13 bases lying between them. Per the germline V gene, CDR1 is ENHRY and CDR2 is SYGVKD. This CDR3 comprises 14 residues.

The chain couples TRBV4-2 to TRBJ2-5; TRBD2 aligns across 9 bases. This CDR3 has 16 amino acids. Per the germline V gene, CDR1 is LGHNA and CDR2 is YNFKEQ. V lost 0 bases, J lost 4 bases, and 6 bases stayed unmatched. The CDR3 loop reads CASSQERRGGRETQYF. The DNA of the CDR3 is TGTGCCAGCAGCCAAGAGCGGCGGGGGGGCCGAGAGACCCAGTACTTC.

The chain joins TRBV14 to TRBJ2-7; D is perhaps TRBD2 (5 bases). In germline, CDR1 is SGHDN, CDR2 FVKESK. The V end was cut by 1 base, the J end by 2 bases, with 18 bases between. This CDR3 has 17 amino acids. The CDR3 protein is CASSQASPGFQTYEQYF. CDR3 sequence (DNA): TGTGCCAGCAGCCAAGCTAGCCCAGGTTTCCAAACCTACGAGCAGTACTTC.

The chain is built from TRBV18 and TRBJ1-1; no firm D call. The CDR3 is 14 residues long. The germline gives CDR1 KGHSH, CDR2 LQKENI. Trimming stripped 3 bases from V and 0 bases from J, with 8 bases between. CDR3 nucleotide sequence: TGTGCCAGCTCACCTTCATCAGTGAACACTGAAGCTTTCTTT. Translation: CASSPSSVNTEAFF.

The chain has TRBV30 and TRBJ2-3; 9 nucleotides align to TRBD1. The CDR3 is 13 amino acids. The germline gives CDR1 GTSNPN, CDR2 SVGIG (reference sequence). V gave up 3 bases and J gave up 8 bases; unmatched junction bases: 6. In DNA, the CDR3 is TGTGCCTGGAGACCGGACAGGGGAGGTACGCAGTATTTT. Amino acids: CAWRPDRGGTQYF. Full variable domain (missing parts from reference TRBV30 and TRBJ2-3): SQTIHQWPATLVQPVGSPLSLECTVEGTSNPNLYWYRQAAGRGLQLLFYSVGIGQISSEVPQNLSASRPQDRQFILSSKKLLLSDSGFYLCAWRPDRGGTQYFGPGTRLTVL.

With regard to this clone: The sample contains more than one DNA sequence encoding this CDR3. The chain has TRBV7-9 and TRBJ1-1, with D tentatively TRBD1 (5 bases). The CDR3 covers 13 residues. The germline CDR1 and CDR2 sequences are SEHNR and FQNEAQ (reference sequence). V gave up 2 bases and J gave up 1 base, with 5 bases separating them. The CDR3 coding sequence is TGTGCCAGCAGCTTAACAGGGAACACTGAAGCTTTCTTT. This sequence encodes CASSLTGNTEAFF.

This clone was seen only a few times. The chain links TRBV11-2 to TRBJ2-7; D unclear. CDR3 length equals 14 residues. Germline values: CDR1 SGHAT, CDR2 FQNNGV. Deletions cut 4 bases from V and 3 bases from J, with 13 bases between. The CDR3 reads CASSSSVPYYEQYF. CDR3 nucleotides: TGTGCCAGCAGCTCAAGTGTCCCCTACTACGAGCAGTACTTC. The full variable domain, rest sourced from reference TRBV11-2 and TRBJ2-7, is EAGVAQSPRYKIIEKRQSVAFWCNPISGHATLYWYQQILGQGPKLLIQFQNNGVVDDSQLPKDRFSAERLKGVDSTLKIQPAKLEDSAVYLCASSSSVPYYEQYFGPGTRLTVT.

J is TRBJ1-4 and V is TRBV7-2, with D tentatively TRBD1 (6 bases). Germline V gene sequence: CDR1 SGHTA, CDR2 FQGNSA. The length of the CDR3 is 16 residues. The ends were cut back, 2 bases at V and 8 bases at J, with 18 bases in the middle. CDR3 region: CASSLQSRTQGEKLFF. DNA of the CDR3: TGTGCCAGCAGCTTACAAAGCCGCACCCAGGGGGAAAAACTGTTTTTT.

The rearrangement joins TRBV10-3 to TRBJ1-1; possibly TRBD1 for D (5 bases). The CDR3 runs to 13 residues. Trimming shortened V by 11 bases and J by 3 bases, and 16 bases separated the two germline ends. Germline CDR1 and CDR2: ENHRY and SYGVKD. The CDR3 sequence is CAVGEGSHTEAFF. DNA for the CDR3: TGTGCCGTTGGGGAGGGGAGCCACACTGAAGCTTTCTTT.

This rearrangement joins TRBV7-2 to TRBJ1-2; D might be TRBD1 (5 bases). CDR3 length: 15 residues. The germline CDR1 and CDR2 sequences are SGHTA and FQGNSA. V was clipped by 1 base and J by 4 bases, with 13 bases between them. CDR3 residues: CASSLEWGVGYGYTF. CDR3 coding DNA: TGTGCCAGCAGCTTAGAGTGGGGGGTTGGCTATGGCTACACCTTC.

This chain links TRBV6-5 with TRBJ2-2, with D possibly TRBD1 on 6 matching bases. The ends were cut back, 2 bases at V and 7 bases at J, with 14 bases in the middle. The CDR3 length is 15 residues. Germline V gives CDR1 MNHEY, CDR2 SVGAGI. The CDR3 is CASSYEGGMNGELFF. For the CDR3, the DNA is TGTGCCAGCAGTTACGAAGGGGGTATGAACGGGGAGCTGTTTTTT.

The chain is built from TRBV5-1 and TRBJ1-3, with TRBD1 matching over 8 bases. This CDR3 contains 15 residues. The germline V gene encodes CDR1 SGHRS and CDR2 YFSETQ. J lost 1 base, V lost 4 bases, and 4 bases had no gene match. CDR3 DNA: TGCGCCAGCAGCCAGAGGACAGGGTCTGGAAACACCATATATTTT. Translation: CASSQRTGSGNTIYF.

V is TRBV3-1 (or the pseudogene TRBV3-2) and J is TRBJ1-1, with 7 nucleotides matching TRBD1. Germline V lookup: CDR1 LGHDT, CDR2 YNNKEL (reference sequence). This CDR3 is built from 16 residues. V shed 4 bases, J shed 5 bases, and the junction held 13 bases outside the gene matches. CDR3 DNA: TGTGCCAGCAGCCCAAGGTTAGGGGACAGATATACTGAAGCTTTCTTT. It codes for CASSPRLGDRYTEAFF.

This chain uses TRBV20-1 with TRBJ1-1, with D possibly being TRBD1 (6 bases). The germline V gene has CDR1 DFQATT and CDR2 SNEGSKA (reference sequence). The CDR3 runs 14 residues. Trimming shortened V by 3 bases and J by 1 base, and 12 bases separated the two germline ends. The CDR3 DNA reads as TGCAGTGCTAGTTTCGGGACAAAGAACACTGAAGCTTTCTTT. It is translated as CSASFGTKNTEAFF.

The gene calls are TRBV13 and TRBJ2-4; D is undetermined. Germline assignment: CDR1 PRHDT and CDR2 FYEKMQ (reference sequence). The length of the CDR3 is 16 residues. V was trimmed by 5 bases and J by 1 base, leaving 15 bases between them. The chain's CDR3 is CASSPSRLVAKNIQYF. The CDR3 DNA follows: TGTGCCAGCAGCCCGTCGAGGTTGGTGGCCAAAAACATTCAGTACTTC. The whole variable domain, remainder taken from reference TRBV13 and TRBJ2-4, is AAGVIQSPRHLIKEKRETATLKCYPIPRHDTVYWYQQGPGQDPQFLISFYEKMQSDKGSIPDRFSAQQFSDYHSELNMSSLELGDSALYFCASSPSRLVAKNIQYFGAGTRLSVL.

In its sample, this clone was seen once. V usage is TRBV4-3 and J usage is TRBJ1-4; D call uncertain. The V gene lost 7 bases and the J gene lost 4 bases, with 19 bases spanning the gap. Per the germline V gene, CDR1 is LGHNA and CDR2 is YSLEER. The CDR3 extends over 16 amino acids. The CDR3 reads CASNPRWEGYNEKLFF. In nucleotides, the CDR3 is TGCGCCAGCAACCCCAGGTGGGAGGGCTATAATGAAAAACTGTTTTTT.

CDR3 protein: CATSDNYEQYF. The CDR3 coding sequence is TGTGCCACCAGTGACAACTACGAGCAGTACTTC. The chain links TRBV24-1 to TRBJ2-7; no definite D call. The CDR3 has 11 residues. Germline assignment: CDR1 KGHDR and CDR2 SFDVKD. Between the trimmed V and J ends, which lost 4 bases and 3 bases, there was a span of 3 bases.

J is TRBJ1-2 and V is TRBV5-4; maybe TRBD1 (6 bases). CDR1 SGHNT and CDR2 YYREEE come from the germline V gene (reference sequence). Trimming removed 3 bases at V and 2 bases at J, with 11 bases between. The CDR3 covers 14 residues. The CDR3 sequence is CASSSGQRNYGYTF. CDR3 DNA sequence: TGTGCCAGCAGCTCTGGACAGCGCAACTATGGCTACACCTTC.

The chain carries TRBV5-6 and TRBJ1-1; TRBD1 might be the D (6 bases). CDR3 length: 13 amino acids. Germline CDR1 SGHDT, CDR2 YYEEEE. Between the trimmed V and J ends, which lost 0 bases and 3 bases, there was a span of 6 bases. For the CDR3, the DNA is TGTGCCAGCAGCTTGGACAGGGACACTGAAGCTTTCTTT. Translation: CASSLDRDTEAFF. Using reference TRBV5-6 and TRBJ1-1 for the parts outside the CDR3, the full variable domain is DAGVTQSPTHLIKTRGQQVTLRCSPKSGHDTVSWYQQALGQGPQFIFQYYEEEERQRGNFPDRFSGHQFPNYSSELNVNALLLGDSALYLCASSLDRDTEAFFGQGTRLTVV.

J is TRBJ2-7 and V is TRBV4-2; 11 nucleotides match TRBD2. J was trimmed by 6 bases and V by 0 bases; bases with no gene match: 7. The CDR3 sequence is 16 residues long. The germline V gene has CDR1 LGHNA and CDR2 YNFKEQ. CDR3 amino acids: CASSQDRASGGSEQYF. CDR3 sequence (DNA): TGTGCCAGCAGCCAAGATCGGGCTAGCGGGGGGAGCGAGCAGTACTTC.

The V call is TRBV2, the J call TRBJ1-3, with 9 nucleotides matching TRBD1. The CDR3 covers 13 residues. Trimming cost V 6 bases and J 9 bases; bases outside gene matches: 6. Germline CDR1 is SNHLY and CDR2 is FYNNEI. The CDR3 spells CASREQGAGTIYF. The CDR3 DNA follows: TGTGCCAGCAGGGAACAGGGGGCGGGCACCATATATTTT.